Shown below are 22 T cell receptor beta chains from a single sample sequenced in a study of cytomegalovirus exposure and HLA in healthy donors. Researchers ran the PCR with 60 Vbeta and 13 Jbeta primers. TCRdb keeps only in-frame clones here, not all; method: immunoSEQ multiplex PCR. The sample lists some 85,000 clones, roughly three quarters occurring once. Sample: PBMCs. These receptors came from a male donor in good health and CMV-seronegative.

The CDR3 nucleotides are TGCGCCAGCAGCCAAGTGACCGGGACAGGGTATGGCTACACCTTC. Residues: CASSQVTGTGYGYTF. This chain connects TRBV4-3 to TRBJ1-2; 9 bases align to TRBD1. CDR1 and CDR2 (germline): LGHNA, YSLEER. V dropped 1 base and J dropped 5; count of bases not matched to a gene: 5. The CDR3 length is 15 residues.

The chain uses TRBV6-5 and TRBJ2-1, with 7 nucleotides matching TRBD1. The germline CDR1 and CDR2 sequences are MNHEY and SVGAGI. V trimming: 6 bases; J trimming: 10 bases; junction bases outside the gene matches: 9. The CDR3 contains 13 residues. CDR3 loop: CASRTDRVGEQFF. The CDR3 bases are TGTGCCAGCAGGACCGACAGGGTGGGCGAGCAGTTCTTC.

V gene TRBV27 combines with J gene TRBJ1-2, with no clear D. CDR3 length: 14 amino acids. Trimming cost V 3 bases and J 6 bases, with 14 bases left between them. CDR1 is MNHEY, CDR2 SMNVEV, per germline (reference sequence). CDR3 in amino acids: CASSFGGLGDGYTF. DNA for the CDR3: TGTGCCAGCAGTTTCGGAGGGTTGGGAGATGGCTACACCTTC.

CDR3 DNA: TGTGCCAGCAGCTCAGGCGAGCGGGGGAATTACAATGAGCAGTTCTTC. Translating gives CASSSGERGNYNEQFF. The rearrangement joins TRBV7-9 to TRBJ2-1, with 8 bases lining up with TRBD2. The CDR3 spans 16 residues. J gave up 4 bases and V 4 bases, and 9 bases lay outside the gene matches. Germline CDR1 and CDR2: SEHNR and FQNEAQ (reference sequence).

This chain connects TRBV6-5 to TRBJ1-2; TRBD1 agrees at 8 bases. The CDR3 spans 15 residues. CDR1 and CDR2 from the germline V gene are MNHEY and SVGAGI. V was clipped by 6 bases and J by 0 bases; unmatched bases: 6. CDR3 in DNA: TGTGCCAGCAGGAAGGACAGGGCGACTAACTATGGCTACACCTTC. This sequence encodes CASRKDRATNYGYTF.

The chain employs TRBV28 and TRBJ1-1, with TRBD1 matching 7 bases. The V gene's germline CDR1 is MDHEN and CDR2 SYDVKM. This CDR3 is built from 15 residues. Trimming took 5 bases from V and 10 from J; bases not matched to a gene: 16. CDR3 protein: CASSPGGTGNAVAFF. CDR3 nucleotides: TGTGCCAGCAGTCCAGGGGGTACAGGGAATGCGGTAGCTTTCTTT.

The chain links TRBV9 to TRBJ1-1; weak D call: TRBD1 (6 bases). The germline V gene encodes CDR1 SGDLS and CDR2 YYNGEE. This CDR3 comprises 12 residues. V lost 4 bases and J lost 5, with 9 bases in between. The CDR3 sequence is CASSPDRTEAFF. Here the CDR3 DNA reads TGTGCCAGCAGCCCCGACAGGACTGAAGCTTTCTTT.

This chain joins TRBV7-3 and TRBJ2-2; 8 bases map to TRBD1. CDR3 length equals 16 residues. J lost 0 bases, V lost 4 bases, and 4 bases had no gene match. The germline CDR1 and CDR2 sequences are SGHTA and FQGTGA. The CDR3 region is CASSSGTGSNTGELFF. The CDR3 bases are TGTGCCAGCAGCTCTGGGACAGGTTCGAACACCGGGGAGCTGTTTTTT.

J is TRBJ1-2 and V is TRBV2; tentatively, D is TRBD1 (5 bases). V lost 11 bases to trimming and J lost 5 bases, with 15 bases between them. Germline loops: CDR1 SNHLY, CDR2 FYNNEI. This CDR3 has 12 amino acids. CDR3 protein: CAGRDGYYGYTF. CDR3 coding DNA: TGTGCCGGGAGGGACGGGTATTATGGCTACACCTTC.

This chain uses TRBV5-1 with TRBJ1-2; TRBD1 might be the D (5 bases). With 2 bases removed from V and 6 bases from J, the gap between germline ends came to 8 bases. Germline lookup yields CDR1 SGHRS and CDR2 YFSETQ. The CDR3 covers 12 residues. The CDR3 nucleotides are TGCGCCAGCAGCTTAGGAGGGGATGGCTACACCTTC. Translation: CASSLGGDGYTF.

The chain links TRBV6-1 to TRBJ2-1; 7 nucleotides agree with TRBD1. V was pared by 5 bases and J by 5 bases, with 3 bases of the junction left unmatched. Germline CDR1 is MNHNS and CDR2 is SASEGT. CDR3 length: 13 amino acids. Written as DNA, the CDR3 is TGTGCCAGCAGTCGGACAGGAAACAATGAGCAGTTCTTC. The encoded protein is CASSRTGNNEQFF.

J is TRBJ1-5 and V is TRBV5-6; weak D call: TRBD1 (5 bases). V was cut by 0 bases and J by 7 bases, with 11 bases left in between. The length of the CDR3 is 14 residues. The V gene's germline CDR1 is SGHDT and CDR2 YYEEEE. CDR3 bases: TGTGCCAGCAGCTTGGGTAGGGGCTGGCAGCCCCAGCATTTT. Translating it yields CASSLGRGWQPQHF.

This chain joins TRBV30 and TRBJ1-5; D not certain. The CDR3 length is 12 residues. The germline V gene has CDR1 GTSNPN and CDR2 SVGIG (reference sequence). The ends were cut back, 1 base at V and 6 bases at J, with 7 bases in the middle. CDR3 in DNA: TGTGCCTGGAGTGGCGAATTTCAGCCCCAGCATTTT. This translates into CAWSGEFQPQHF.

The chain joins TRBV5-1 to TRBJ2-7; D is possibly TRBD2 (5 bases). The V and J ends lost 7 bases and 3 bases respectively, with 14 bases between them. The CDR3 runs 13 residues. The germline CDR1 and CDR2 sequences are SGHRS and YFSETQ. In DNA form, the CDR3 reads TGCGCCAGCCGAGAGGGCGCTATCTACGAGCAGTACTTC. Translating gives CASREGAIYEQYF.

The chain uses TRBV15 and TRBJ2-6; D is unclear. The V end was cut by 4 bases, the J end by 1 base, with 5 bases between. The germline V gene has CDR1 LNHNV and CDR2 YYDKDF (reference sequence). The CDR3 contains 14 residues. The CDR3 DNA reads TGTGCCACCAGCACAATTTCTGGGGCCAACGTCCTGACTTTC. The encoded protein is CATSTISGANVLTF.

On this clone itself: At one end, the junction sequence differs from germline, possibly due to a read error. This sample includes further DNA sequences coding for the same CDR3. The chain has TRBV28 and TRBJ1-2; the D gene is possibly TRBD1 (5 bases). From germline, CDR1 is MDHEN and CDR2 SYDVKM. This CDR3 region has 14 residues. Written as DNA, the CDR3 is TGTGCCAGCAGTGCCGGACTCTGGGCGGGACTCCCTCCCTTC. Its translation is CASSAGLWAGLPPF.

This clone was observed a few times. This chain joins TRBV9 and TRBJ2-6, with TRBD1 matching over 8 bases. V lost 7 bases, J lost 0 bases, and 0 bases stayed unmatched. CDR1 and CDR2 from the germline V gene are SGDLS and YYNGEE. The CDR3 loop spans 14 amino acids. CDR3: CASGQGSGANVLTF. The CDR3 region has the DNA TGTGCCAGCGGACAGGGCTCTGGGGCCAACGTCCTGACTTTC. Variable domain in full (rest from reference TRBV9 and TRBJ2-6): DSGVTQTPKHLITATGQRVTLRCSPRSGDLSVYWYQQSLDQGLQFLIQYYNGEERAKGNILERFSAQQFPDLHSELNLSSLELGDSALYFCASGQGSGANVLTFGAGSRLTVL.

V gene TRBV14 combines with J gene TRBJ2-1, with D unclear. The CDR3 sequence is 11 residues long. CDR1 is SGHDN and CDR2 is FVKESK in the germline V gene. The V and J ends lost 4 bases and 4 bases respectively, with 2 bases between them. The CDR3 is CASSPYNEQFF. In DNA, the CDR3 is TGTGCCAGCAGCCCTTACAATGAGCAGTTCTTC. Variable domain in full (rest from reference TRBV14 and TRBJ2-1): EAGVTQFPSHSVIEKGQTVTLRCDPISGHDNLYWYRRVMGKEIKFLLHFVKESKQDESGMPNNRFLAERTGGTYSTLKVQPAELEDSGVYFCASSPYNEQFFGPGTRLTVL.

This chain links TRBV4-3 with TRBJ2-7; maybe TRBD1 (6 bases). This CDR3 region has 14 residues. The germline gives CDR1 LGHNA, CDR2 YSLEER. V lost 4 bases and J lost 0, with 10 bases in between. CDR3 loop: CASSLGTSSYEQYF. For the CDR3, the DNA is TGCGCCAGCAGCCTCGGGACAAGCTCCTACGAGCAGTACTTC.

The V and J genes are TRBV11-3 and TRBJ2-1, with 8 bases lining up with TRBD2. The length of the CDR3 is 17 residues. Germline V gene sequence: CDR1 SGHNT, CDR2 YENEEA. Losses at the gene ends were 2 bases for V and 0 bases for J; bases not matched to a gene: 6. The CDR3 nucleotides are TGTGCCAGCAGCTTACGCGGGGGGAGGGGCTCCTACAATGAGCAGTTCTTC. It specifies CASSLRGGRGSYNEQFF.

This clone was recorded a few times. Germline and junction disagree at one end, which may indicate a read error. The chain uses TRBV11-2 and TRBJ2-6, with D tentatively TRBD1 (5 bases). CDR1 SGHAT and CDR2 FQNNGV come from the germline V gene. The CDR3 has 17 amino acids. The CDR3: CASSLEGALSGANGLTF. In DNA form, the CDR3 reads TGTGCCAGCAGCTTAGAAGGGGCTCTCTCTGGGGCCAACGGCCTGACTTTC.

The V call is TRBV19, the J call TRBJ2-4; the D gene is possibly TRBD1 (6 bases). Germline V gives CDR1 LNHDA, CDR2 SQIVND (reference sequence). V lost 3 bases, J lost 0 bases, and 30 bases lay in between. The CDR3 has 22 amino acids. CDR3 bases: TGTGCCAGTAGTATCCCCCCATCGGACAGTTCTGCTTCGGCTCGAGCCAAAAACATTCAGTACTTC. Its translation: CASSIPPSDSSASARAKNIQYF.